The entry below describes one TCR beta chain. Its target is not known. V trimming: 2 bases; J trimming: 2 bases; junction bases outside the gene matches: 0. CDR1 SGHRS and CDR2 YFSETQ come from the germline V gene. The CDR3 runs to 13 residues. The data stem from a study of T cell repertoires in cytomegalovirus infection. About the research overall: Recently identified HLA-C-restricted CMV epitopes were used, and well-studied HLA-B-restricted CMV epitopes were used as well. The public TCR beta signatures pointed to both CMV infection and matching HLA type.

Whole-study results and caveats: It was HLA-C-restricted CMV-specific TCR beta clonotypes that dominated the response ex vivo. Based on cumulative public TCR beta family frequency, carriers of CMV plus the relevant HLA were identified.

A single record per CDR3 protein comes from TCRdb applying MiXCR to the reads. The sample lists approximately 110,000 distinct CDR3 sequences; roughly a third were seen once. This receptor was taken from a human donor in good health (CMV status not recorded). Some clones in this sample may be carry-over from other donors' samples. The V and J genes are TRBV5-1 and TRBJ2-7, with 8 bases identical to TRBD1. This specimen consisted of CD8+ T cells from cultured PBMCs, obtained from culture after CMV antigen stimulation. The CDR3 DNA is TGCGCCAGCAGCTTACAGGGGGCCTACGAGCAGTACTTC. This sequence encodes CASSLQGAYEQYF.